This TCR beta chain was recorded in a study of graft-versus-host responses after intestinal transplantation (TCRdb year 2021). Notes on the research overall: Multivisceral, liver-intestinal, or isolated intestinal transplants were received by the recipients. Anti-thymocyte globulin induction was given to all recipients, followed by maintenance tacrolimus and steroids for approximately three years. After intestinal transplantation, graft-versus-host and host-versus-graft alloreactive T cell clones were followed in the graft, circulation and bone marrow using bulk TCR-beta CDR3 sequencing. To identify alloreactive clones, pre-transplant mixed lymphocyte reaction products were sequenced and compared with unstimulated pre-transplant donor and recipient T cells. Of the roughly 24 intestinal transplant recipients enrolled in the cohort, one of whom was a retransplant, a few patients without pretransplant specimens were excluded. A peak of at least 4% donor T cells among recipient peripheral blood mononuclear cells was the definition used for donor T cell macrochimerism. Rather than being sequenced by the commercial service, samples from a few later patients were sequenced in-house on an Illumina MiSeq and processed with MiXCR. The paper as a whole reports these results and caveats: Early after transplant, peak levels of circulating GvH clones were associated with declines in HvG clones. The conclusions were limited by the relatively low number and heterogeneity of the intestinal transplant patients. In the allografts of patients with donor T cell macrochimerism, GvH to HvG T cell clonal ratios were high. GvH clones turned up in recipient bone marrow, with some appearing earlier in ileal mucosa or blood, a pattern consistent with an intestinal mucosal origin.

V and J lose 2 bases and 0 bases, and a span of 8 bases separates them. From a lookup of the germline V gene, CDR1 and CDR2 are SGHAT and FQNNGV. Spanning cysteine to phenylalanine, the CDR3 consists of 15 amino acids. This entry keeps only the CDR3 DNA: 45 bases, framed from base 1. As for this clone: Its antigen is still unknown. No qualities accompany the bases; no much larger clone lies one base away.

The time point label for this specimen denotes: cells obtained before transplantation from donor or recipient. CD3+CD4+ and CD3+CD8+ populations were FACS-sorted from unstimulated pre-transplant donor and recipient cells taken from spleen or lymph nodes. The library was produced with the immunoSEQ multiplex PCR assay. For most patients, genomic DNA was isolated with the Qiagen DNeasy Blood and Tissue Kit and shipped frozen to Adaptive Biotechnologies for TCR sequencing. For most patients, genomic DNA was subjected to high-throughput TCR-beta CDR3 sequencing by Adaptive Biotechnologies. The study's own analysis went as follows. Adaptive's ImmunoSEQ software supplied the TCR sequencing data for more than 15 patients, while MiXCR and VDJtools were used to process a few other patients. To correct CD4 versus CD8 sorting errors, any sequence found in both subsets at a frequency ratio below 5:1 was removed. CDR3 nucleotide sequences shared by donor and recipient were removed because the origin of these sequences could not be assigned. Alloreactive clones required at least 2-fold expansion over unstimulated cells and minimum CFSE-low frequency of 0.002% (template counts) or 0.001% (read counts). A clone was considered mappable if detected in the sequenced pre-transplant spleen, lymph node, or MLR CFSE-low populations of the donor or recipient. The cumulative frequency of alloreactive clones was calculated as a percentage of all sequences, weighted by copy number. TCRdb mirrors the immuneACCESS table, restricted to in-frame sequences. Some clones are absent from its copies; in checked studies, under half trace to an unresolved V gene, and the reason for the others is unknown. V, J and clone size reflect that table, while D and trimming were determined from the DNA. The sample contains 90,000 to 150,000 clones, roughly 93% of them found a single time. The ten largest make up around 0.12% of the sample.

The source is a human donor who received an intestinal transplant. This chain joins TRBV11-2 to TRBJ2-1; the D gene identity is not certain. The sample was unstimulated CD4+ T cells sorted from spleen or lymph node cells, taken before intestinal transplant. The CDR3 here reads CASSLTQSSYNEQFF. In nucleotides, the sequence is TGTGCCAGCAGCTTAACACAGAGCTCCTACAATGAGCAGTTCTTC.